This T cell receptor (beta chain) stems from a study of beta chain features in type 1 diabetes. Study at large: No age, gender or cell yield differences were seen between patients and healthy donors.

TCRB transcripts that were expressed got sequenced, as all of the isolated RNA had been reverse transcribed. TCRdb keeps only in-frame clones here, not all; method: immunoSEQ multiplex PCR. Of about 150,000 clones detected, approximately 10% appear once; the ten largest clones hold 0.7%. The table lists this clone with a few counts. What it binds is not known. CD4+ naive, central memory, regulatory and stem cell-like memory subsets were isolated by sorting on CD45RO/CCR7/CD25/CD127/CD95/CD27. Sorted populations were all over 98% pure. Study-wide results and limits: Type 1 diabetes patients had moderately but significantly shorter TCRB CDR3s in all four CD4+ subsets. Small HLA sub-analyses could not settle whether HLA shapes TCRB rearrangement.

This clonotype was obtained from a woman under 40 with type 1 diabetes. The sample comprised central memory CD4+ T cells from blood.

The CDR3 loop reads CASRTDRDYEQYF. The CDR3, as DNA: TGTGCCAGCAGAACGGACAGGGACTACGAGCAGTACTTC. The chain is built from TRBV2 and TRBJ2-7; the match to TRBD1 covers 8 bases. This CDR3 is built from 13 residues. Unmatched junction bases numbered 4, after V lost 6 bases and J lost 3 bases. CDR1 SNHLY and CDR2 FYNNEI come from the germline V gene.